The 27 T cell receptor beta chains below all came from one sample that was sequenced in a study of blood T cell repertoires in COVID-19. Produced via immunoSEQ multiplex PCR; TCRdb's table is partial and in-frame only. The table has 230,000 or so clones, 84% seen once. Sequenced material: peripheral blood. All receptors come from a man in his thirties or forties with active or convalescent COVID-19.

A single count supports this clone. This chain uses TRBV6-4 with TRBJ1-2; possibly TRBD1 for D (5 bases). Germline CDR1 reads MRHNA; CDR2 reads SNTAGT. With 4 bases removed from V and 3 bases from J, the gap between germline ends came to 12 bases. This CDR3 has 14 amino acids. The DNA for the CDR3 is TGTGCCAGCAGTGTCAGGGTCCGGGACTATGGCTACACCTTC. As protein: CASSVRVRDYGYTF.

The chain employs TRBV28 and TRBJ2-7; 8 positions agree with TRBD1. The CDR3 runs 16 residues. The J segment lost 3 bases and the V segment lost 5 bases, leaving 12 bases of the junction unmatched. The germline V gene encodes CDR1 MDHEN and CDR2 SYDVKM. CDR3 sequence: CASSSTGQGSFYEQYF. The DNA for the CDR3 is TGTGCCAGCAGTAGCACCGGACAGGGCTCCTTCTACGAGCAGTACTTC.

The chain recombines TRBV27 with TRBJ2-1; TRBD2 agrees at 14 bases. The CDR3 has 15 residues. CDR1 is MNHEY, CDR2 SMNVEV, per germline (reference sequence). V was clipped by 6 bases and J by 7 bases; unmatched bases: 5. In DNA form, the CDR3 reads TGTGCCAGCAGGACTAGCGGGGGGGCTGGAAATGAGCAGTTCTTC. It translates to CASRTSGGAGNEQFF.

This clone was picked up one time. The CDR3 nucleotides read TGTGCCAGCAGCTTAGGCCGGCAGGGAATACGCAATCAGCCCCAGCATTTT. Protein product: CASSLGRQGIRNQPQHF. This chain uses TRBV7-2 with TRBJ1-5, with a possible D match to TRBD1 (5 bases). The germline V gene has CDR1 SGHTA and CDR2 FQGNSA. V was pared by 1 base and J by 2 bases, with 15 bases between. This CDR3 comprises 17 residues. Full variable domain (remainder filled in from reference TRBV7-2 and TRBJ1-5): GAGVSQSPSNKVTEKGKDVELRCDPISGHTALYWYRQSLGQGLEFLIYFQGNSAPDKSGLPSDRFSAERTGGSVSTLTIQRTQQEDSAVYLCASSLGRQGIRNQPQHFGDGTRLSIL.

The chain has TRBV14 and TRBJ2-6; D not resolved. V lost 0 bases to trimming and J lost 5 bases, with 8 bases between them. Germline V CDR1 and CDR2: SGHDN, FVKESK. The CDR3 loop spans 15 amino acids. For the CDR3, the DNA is TGTGCCAGCAGCCAAGATCTCCCTAGGGCCAACGTCCTGACTTTC. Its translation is CASSQDLPRANVLTF. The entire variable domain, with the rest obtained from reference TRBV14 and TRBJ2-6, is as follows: EAGVTQFPSHSVIEKGQTVTLRCDPISGHDNLYWYRRVMGKEIKFLLHFVKESKQDESGMPNNRFLAERTGGTYSTLKVQPAELEDSGVYFCASSQDLPRANVLTFGAGSRLTVL.

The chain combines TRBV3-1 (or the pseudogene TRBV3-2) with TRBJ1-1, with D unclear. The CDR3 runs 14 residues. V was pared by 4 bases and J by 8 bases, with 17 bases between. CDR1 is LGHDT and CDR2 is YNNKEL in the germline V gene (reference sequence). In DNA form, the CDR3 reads TGTGCCAGCAGCCCACCCACCACCGCGGGGGAAGCTTTCTTT. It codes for CASSPPTTAGEAFF.

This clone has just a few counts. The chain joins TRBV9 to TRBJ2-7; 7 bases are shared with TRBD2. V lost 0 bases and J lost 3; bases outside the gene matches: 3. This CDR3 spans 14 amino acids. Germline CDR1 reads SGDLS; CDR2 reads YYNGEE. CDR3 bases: TGTGCCAGCAGCGTAGGCGGGAGCGGCTACGAGCAGTACTTC. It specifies CASSVGGSGYEQYF.

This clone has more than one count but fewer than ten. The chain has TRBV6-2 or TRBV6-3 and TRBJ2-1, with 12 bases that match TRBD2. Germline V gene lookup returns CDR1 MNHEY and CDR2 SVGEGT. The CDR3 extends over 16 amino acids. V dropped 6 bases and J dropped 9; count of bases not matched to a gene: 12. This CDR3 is CASSPFRASGRAEQFF. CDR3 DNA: TGTGCCAGCAGCCCCTTTAGGGCTAGCGGGAGGGCTGAGCAGTTCTTC.

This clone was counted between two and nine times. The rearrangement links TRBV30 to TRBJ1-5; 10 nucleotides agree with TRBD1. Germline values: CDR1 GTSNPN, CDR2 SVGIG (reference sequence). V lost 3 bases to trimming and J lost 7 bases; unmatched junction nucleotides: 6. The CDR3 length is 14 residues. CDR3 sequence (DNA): TGTGCCTGGAGCGGGACAGGGGTCCACCAGCCCCAGCATTTT. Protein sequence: CAWSGTGVHQPQHF.

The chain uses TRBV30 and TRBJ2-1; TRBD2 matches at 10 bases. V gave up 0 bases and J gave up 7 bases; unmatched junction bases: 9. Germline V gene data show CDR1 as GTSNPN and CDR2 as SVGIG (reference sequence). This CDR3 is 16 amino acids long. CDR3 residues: CAWSVWLAGVYNEQFF. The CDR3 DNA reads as TGTGCCTGGAGTGTATGGCTAGCGGGAGTATATAATGAGCAGTTCTTC. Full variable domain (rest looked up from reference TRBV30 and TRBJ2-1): SQTIHQWPATLVQPVGSPLSLECTVEGTSNPNLYWYRQAAGRGLQLLFYSVGIGQISSEVPQNLSASRPQDRQFILSSKKLLLSDSGFYLCAWSVWLAGVYNEQFFGPGTRLTVL.

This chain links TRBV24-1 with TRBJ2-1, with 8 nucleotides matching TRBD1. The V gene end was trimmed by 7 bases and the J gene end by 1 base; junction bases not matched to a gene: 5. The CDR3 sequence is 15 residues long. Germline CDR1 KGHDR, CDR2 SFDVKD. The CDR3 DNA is TGTGCCACCAGCTTGGACAGGGCTTCCTACAATGAGCAGTTCTTC. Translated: CATSLDRASYNEQFF.

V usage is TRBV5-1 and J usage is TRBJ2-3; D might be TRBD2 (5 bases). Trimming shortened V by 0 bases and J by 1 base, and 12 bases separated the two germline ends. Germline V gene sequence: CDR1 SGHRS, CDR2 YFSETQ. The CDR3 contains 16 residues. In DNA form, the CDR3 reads TGCGCCAGCAGCTTGGGTAGCTTGGAGGGCACAGATACGCAGTATTTT. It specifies CASSLGSLEGTDTQYF.

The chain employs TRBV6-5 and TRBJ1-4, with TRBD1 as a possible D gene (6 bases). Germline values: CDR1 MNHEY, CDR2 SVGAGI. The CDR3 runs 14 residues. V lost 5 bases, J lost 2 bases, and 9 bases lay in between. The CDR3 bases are TGTGCCAGCAGTAAAACAGGGACTAATGAAAAACTGTTTTTT. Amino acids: CASSKTGTNEKLFF.

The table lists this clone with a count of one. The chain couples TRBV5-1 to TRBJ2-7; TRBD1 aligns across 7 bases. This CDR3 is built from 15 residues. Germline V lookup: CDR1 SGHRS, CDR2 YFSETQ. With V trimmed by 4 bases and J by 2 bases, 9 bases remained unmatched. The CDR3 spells CASSPGTDPTYEQYF. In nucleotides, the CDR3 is TGCGCCAGCAGCCCTGGGACAGATCCTACCTACGAGCAGTACTTC.

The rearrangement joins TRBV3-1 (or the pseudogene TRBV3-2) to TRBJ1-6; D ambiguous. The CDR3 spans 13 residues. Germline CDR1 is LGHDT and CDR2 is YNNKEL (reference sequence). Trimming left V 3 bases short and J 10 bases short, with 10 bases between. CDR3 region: CASSQRGGSPLHF. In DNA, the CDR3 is TGTGCCAGCAGCCAGCGAGGCGGGTCACCCCTCCACTTT.

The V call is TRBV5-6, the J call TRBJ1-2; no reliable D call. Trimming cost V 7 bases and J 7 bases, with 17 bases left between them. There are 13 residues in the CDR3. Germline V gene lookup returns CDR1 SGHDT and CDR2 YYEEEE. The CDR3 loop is CASEKYITGGYTF. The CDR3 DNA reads TGTGCCAGCGAAAAATATATTACCGGTGGCTACACCTTC.

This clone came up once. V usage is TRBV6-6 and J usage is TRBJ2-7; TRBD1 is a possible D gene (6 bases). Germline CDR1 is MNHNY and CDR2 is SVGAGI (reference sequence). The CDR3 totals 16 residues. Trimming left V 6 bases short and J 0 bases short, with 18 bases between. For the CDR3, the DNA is TGTGCCAGCAGACCCCACAGGGAAGGGGGCTCCTACGAGCAGTACTTC. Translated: CASRPHREGGSYEQYF.

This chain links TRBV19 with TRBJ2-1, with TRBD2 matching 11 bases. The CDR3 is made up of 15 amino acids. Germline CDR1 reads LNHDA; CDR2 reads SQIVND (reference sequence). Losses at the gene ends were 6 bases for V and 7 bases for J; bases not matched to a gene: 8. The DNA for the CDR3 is TGTGCCAGTAGGGATTTAGCGGGAGGGGGGAATGAGCAGTTCTTC. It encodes CASRDLAGGGNEQFF.

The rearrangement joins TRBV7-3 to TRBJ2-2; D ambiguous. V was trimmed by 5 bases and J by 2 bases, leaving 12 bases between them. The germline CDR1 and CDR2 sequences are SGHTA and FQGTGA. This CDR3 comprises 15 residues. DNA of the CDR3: TGTGCCAGCAGCCCAAACCGACAAAACACCGGGGAGCTGTTTTTT. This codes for CASSPNRQNTGELFF.

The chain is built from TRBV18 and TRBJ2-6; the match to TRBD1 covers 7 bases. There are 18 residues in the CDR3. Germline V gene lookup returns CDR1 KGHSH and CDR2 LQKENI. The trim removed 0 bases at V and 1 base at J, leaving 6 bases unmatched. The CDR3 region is CASSPPGQPLSGANVLTF. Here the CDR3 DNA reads TGTGCCAGCTCACCACCGGGACAGCCCCTATCTGGGGCCAACGTCCTGACTTTC.

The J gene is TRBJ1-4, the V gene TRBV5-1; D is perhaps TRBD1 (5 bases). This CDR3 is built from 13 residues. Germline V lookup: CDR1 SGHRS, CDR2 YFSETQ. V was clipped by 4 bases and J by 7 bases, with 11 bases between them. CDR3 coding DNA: TGCGCCAGCAGCGGAGGGAGGGGTGAAAAACTGTTTTTT. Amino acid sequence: CASSGGRGEKLFF.

The CDR3 DNA reads TGTGCCAGCAGCCCTAGCGGCGCGTCGGATACGCAGTATTTT. Protein product: CASSPSGASDTQYF. The chain recombines TRBV9 with TRBJ2-3; 7 bases line up with TRBD2. The CDR3 is made up of 14 amino acids. V shed 4 bases, J shed 6 bases, and the junction held 8 bases outside the gene matches. Germline CDR1 is SGDLS and CDR2 is YYNGEE.

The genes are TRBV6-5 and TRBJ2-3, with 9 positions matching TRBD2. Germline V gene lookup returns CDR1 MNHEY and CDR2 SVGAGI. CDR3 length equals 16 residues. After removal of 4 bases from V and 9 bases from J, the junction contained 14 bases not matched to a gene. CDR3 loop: CASSSLAGAKRGTQYF. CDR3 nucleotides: TGTGCCAGCAGTTCCTTAGCGGGGGCGAAGAGGGGGACGCAGTATTTT.

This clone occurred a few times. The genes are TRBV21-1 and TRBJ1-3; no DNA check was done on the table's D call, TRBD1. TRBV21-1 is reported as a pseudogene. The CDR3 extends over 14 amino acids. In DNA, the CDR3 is TGTGCCAGCCGACGACAGGGACCTGGAAACACCATATATTTT. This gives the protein CASRRQGPGNTIYF.

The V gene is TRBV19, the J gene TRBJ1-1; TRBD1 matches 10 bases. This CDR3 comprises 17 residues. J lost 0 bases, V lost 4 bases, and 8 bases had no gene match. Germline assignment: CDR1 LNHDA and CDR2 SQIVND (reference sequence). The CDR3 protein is CASSRWGTGAMNTEAFF. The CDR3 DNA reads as TGTGCCAGTAGTAGATGGGGGACAGGGGCCATGAACACTGAAGCTTTCTTT.

The CDR3 region has the DNA TGTGCCAGCAGCGGGGGCCTGAGAGATACGCAGTATTTT. Protein product: CASSGGLRDTQYF. The chain recombines TRBV9 with TRBJ2-3; D may be TRBD1 (5 bases). V lost 3 bases to trimming and J lost 5 bases, with 10 bases between them. The germline gives CDR1 SGDLS, CDR2 YYNGEE. The CDR3 spans 13 residues.

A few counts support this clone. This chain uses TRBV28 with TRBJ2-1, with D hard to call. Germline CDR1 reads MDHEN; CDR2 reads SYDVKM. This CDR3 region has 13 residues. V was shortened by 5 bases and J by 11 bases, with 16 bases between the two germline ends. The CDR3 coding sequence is TGTGCCAGCAGTCGAACCCAAGCGCGCCAGCAGTTCTTC. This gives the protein CASSRTQARQQFF.